This T cell receptor (beta chain) came from a study of cytomegalovirus exposure and HLA in healthy donors. Study summary: An earlier analysis identified 117 million unique TCR beta sequences in about 179 million T cells.

The PCR ran on 60 Vbeta and 13 Jbeta primers. Generated by immunoSEQ multiplex PCR, the TCRdb table keeps only in-frame clones and is missing some. This sample has approximately 170,000 clones, with roughly 80% found just once. With respect to this clone: The antigen remains unidentified.

CDR1 is SGHKS and CDR2 is YYEKEE in the germline V gene (reference sequence). This CDR3 has 15 residues. V dropped 4 bases and J dropped 5; count of bases not matched to a gene: 10. Overall study findings and caveats: V- and J-gene trimming in TCR beta was tied to a missense DCLRE1C variant by an analysis performed later. Apart from CMV serostatus, no immune exposure information was available. Both high specificity and high sensitivity reportedly marked the classifier's diagnosis of cytomegalovirus status.

The clonotype comes from a human donor in good health. V usage is TRBV5-5 and J usage is TRBJ2-7, with 9 positions matching TRBD1. The sample was PBMCs. Written as DNA, the CDR3 is TGTGCCAGCAGCGGGGGGGACAGGGAGGTCCACGAGCAGTACTTC. Amino acids: CASSGGDREVHEQYF. The full variable domain, in which reference TRBV5-5 and TRBJ2-7 provide the parts outside the CDR3, is DAGVTQSPTHLIKTRGQQVTLRCSPISGHKSVSWYQQVLGQGPQFIFQYYEKEERGRGNFPDRFSARQFPNYSSELNVNALLLGDSALYLCASSGGDREVHEQYFGPGTRLTVT.